A single sample gave rise to the 21 T cell receptor beta chains below, sequenced in a study of T cell changes during pregnancy in multiple sclerosis. Some clones are missing from TCRdb's copy, which holds only in-frame ones; the method was immunoSEQ multiplex PCR. The repertoire holds 35,000 to 45,000 clones, about 87% seen once, with over 0.55% in the top ten. The source was CD4+ T cells from peripheral blood mononuclear cells, collected before pregnancy. The source is a female donor with multiple sclerosis, enrolled in a pregnancy study.

The chain joins TRBV30 to TRBJ2-7, with D possibly TRBD1 on 5 matching bases. This CDR3 contains 12 residues. The germline V and J ends were trimmed by 4 bases and 3 bases, with 10 bases remaining between them. The germline V gene has CDR1 GTSNPN and CDR2 SVGIG (reference sequence). CDR3 DNA sequence: TGTGCCTGGACAGGGTCCGGCTACGAGCAGTACTTC. Its translation: CAWTGSGYEQYF. The whole variable domain, filled in from reference TRBV30 and TRBJ2-7, reads SQTIHQWPATLVQPVGSPLSLECTVEGTSNPNLYWYRQAAGRGLQLLFYSVGIGQISSEVPQNLSASRPQDRQFILSSKKLLLSDSGFYLCAWTGSGYEQYFGPGTRLTVT.

The rearrangement uses TRBV6-1 and TRBJ2-7; a weak D match, TRBD2 (6 bases). CDR1 MNHNS and CDR2 SASEGT come from the germline V gene. This CDR3 spans 14 amino acids. The germline V and J ends were trimmed by 7 bases and 2 bases, with 15 bases remaining between them. The CDR3 region is CASTSGGSPYEQYF. In DNA form, the CDR3 reads TGTGCCAGCACCAGTGGAGGGTCCCCCTACGAGCAGTACTTC.

This chain connects TRBV5-6 to TRBJ2-1, with D unresolved. CDR3 size: 12 residues. V was cut by 0 bases and J by 9 bases, with 7 bases left in between. Germline V gene sequence: CDR1 SGHDT, CDR2 YYEEEE. In nucleotides, the CDR3 is TGTGCCAGCAGCTTGGTATCGGGTGAGCAGTTCTTC. It encodes CASSLVSGEQFF.

The gene calls are TRBV28 and TRBJ1-1; 7 positions agree with TRBD1. From germline, CDR1 is MDHEN and CDR2 SYDVKM. This CDR3 comprises 13 residues. V lost 6 bases, J lost 10 bases, and 11 bases stayed unmatched. The CDR3: CASSLTGSSVAFF. The CDR3 DNA is TGTGCCAGCAGCCTGACAGGGAGTAGTGTAGCTTTCTTT.

The genes are TRBV28 and TRBJ1-2; no clear D. Germline V gene lookup returns CDR1 MDHEN and CDR2 SYDVKM. The ends were cut back, 5 bases at V and 2 bases at J, with 9 bases in the middle. The CDR3 spans 13 residues. CDR3 coding DNA: TGTGCCAGCAGTGTCTCAGAAAACTATGGCTACACCTTC. Translated, it gives CASSVSENYGYTF.

The CDR3 DNA is TGTGCCAGCAGCCCCCTAGGGGGCGGGAACACTGAAGCTTTCTTT. It encodes CASSPLGGGNTEAFF. This chain uses TRBV5-5 with TRBJ1-1; TRBD1 matches at 7 bases. Unmatched junction bases numbered 7, after V lost 4 bases and J lost 1 base. Germline V gives CDR1 SGHKS, CDR2 YYEKEE (reference sequence). The CDR3 totals 15 residues.

This chain uses TRBV5-6 with TRBJ2-3; D gene uncertain. From germline, CDR1 is SGHDT and CDR2 YYEEEE. The CDR3 sequence is 13 residues long. V was pared by 3 bases and J by 4 bases, with 9 bases between. This CDR3 reads CASSSRFADTQYF. DNA of the CDR3: TGTGCCAGCAGCTCTAGATTTGCAGATACGCAGTATTTT.

This chain links TRBV12-5 with TRBJ1-1, with D possibly being TRBD1 (5 bases). The germline V gene has CDR1 LGHNT and CDR2 FRNRAP. Trimming removed 1 base at V and 4 bases at J, with 10 bases between. The CDR3 loop spans 14 amino acids. CDR3 DNA: TGTGCTAGTGGTTTGGGTGACAGTGGCACTGAAGCTTTCTTT. It codes for CASGLGDSGTEAFF. The full variable domain, with the rest looked up from reference TRBV12-5 and TRBJ1-1, is DARVTQTPRHKVTEMGQEVTMRCQPILGHNTVFWYRQTMMQGLELLAYFRNRAPLDDSGMPKDRFSAEMPDATLATLKIQPSEPRDSAVYFCASGLGDSGTEAFFGQGTRLTVV.

J is TRBJ2-1 and V is TRBV30, with 8 bases identical to TRBD2. Germline CDR1 is GTSNPN and CDR2 is SVGIG (reference sequence). J was trimmed by 16 bases and V by 0 bases; bases with no gene match: 5. The length of the CDR3 is 11 residues. CDR3 nucleotides: TGTGCCTGGAGTGTACGGGGGGGCCATTTCTTC. Translated, it gives CAWSVRGGHFF.

The chain joins TRBV5-4 to TRBJ1-4; D possibly corresponds to TRBD1 (6 bases). Looked up from germline, CDR1 is SGHNT and CDR2 is YYREEE (reference sequence). This CDR3 comprises 15 residues. With 3 bases removed from V and 0 bases from J, the gap between germline ends came to 9 bases. In nucleotides, the CDR3 is TGTGCCAGCAGCTGGGGGGGCTCAACTAATGAAAAACTGTTTTTT. Amino acids: CASSWGGSTNEKLFF.

The chain combines TRBV19 with TRBJ1-5, with 8 bases lining up with TRBD1. The CDR3 spans 16 residues. J gave up 5 bases and V 3 bases, and 9 bases lay outside the gene matches. The germline gives CDR1 LNHDA, CDR2 SQIVND (reference sequence). The DNA for the CDR3 is TGTGCCAGTAGTATTCTTCAGGGGGCCAACTATCAGCCCCAGCATTTT. Protein sequence: CASSILQGANYQPQHF.

The V call is TRBV5-6, the J call TRBJ2-3, with 9 bases that match TRBD1. Germline CDR1 is SGHDT and CDR2 is YYEEEE. The length of the CDR3 is 15 residues. The V segment lost 4 bases and the J segment 0 bases; nucleotides outside the gene matches: 3. CDR3 coding DNA: TGTGCCAGCAGCACCGGACAGGGGAGCACAGATACGCAGTATTTT. This codes for CASSTGQGSTDTQYF.

The V gene is TRBV5-1, the J gene TRBJ1-1; 9 positions agree with TRBD1. V shed 0 bases, J shed 1 base, and the junction held 4 bases outside the gene matches. The CDR3 runs to 16 residues. Looked up from germline, CDR1 is SGHRS and CDR2 is YFSETQ. CDR3 bases: TGCGCCAGCAGCTTGGAGCCGACAGGGGGGAACACTGAAGCTTTCTTT. It translates to CASSLEPTGGNTEAFF.

V and J are TRBV2 and TRBJ2-3; TRBD2 agrees at 10 bases. The length of the CDR3 is 15 residues. CDR1 and CDR2 (germline): SNHLY, FYNNEI. The junction had 8 bases not matched to a gene; V was cut back by 6 bases and J by 5 bases. CDR3 region: CASSLAGAGGDTQYF. In DNA, the CDR3 is TGTGCCAGCAGCCTAGCGGGGGCGGGCGGAGATACGCAGTATTTT. Combining the CDR3 with reference TRBV2 and TRBJ2-3 gives the whole variable domain EPEVTQTPSHQVTQMGQEVILRCVPISNHLYFYWYRQILGQKVEFLVSFYNNEISEKSEIFDDQFSVERPDGSNFTLKIRSTKLEDSAMYFCASSLAGAGGDTQYFGPGTRLTVL.

The chain uses TRBV15 and TRBJ2-1; 11 positions agree with TRBD2. The CDR3 loop spans 14 amino acids. Losses at the gene ends were 3 bases for V and 10 bases for J; bases not matched to a gene: 5. Germline lookup yields CDR1 LNHNV and CDR2 YYDKDF (reference sequence). The CDR3 DNA follows: TGTGCCACCAGCAGGACCGGGACTAGCGGCGAGCAGTTCTTC. Amino acid sequence: CATSRTGTSGEQFF. Filled out from reference TRBV15 and TRBJ2-1, the complete variable domain reads DAMVIQNPRYQVTQFGKPVTLSCSQTLNHNVMYWYQQKSSQAPKLLFHYYDKDFNNEADTPDNFQSRRPNTSFCFLDIRSPGLGDTAMYLCATSRTGTSGEQFFGPGTRLTVL.

V usage is TRBV27 and J usage is TRBJ1-2; no clear D gene. The CDR3 runs 15 residues. Trimming stripped 3 bases from V and 3 bases from J, with 14 bases between. Germline values: CDR1 MNHEY, CDR2 SMNVEV (reference sequence). The CDR3 region is CASSLRVSDDYGYTF. CDR3 in DNA: TGTGCCAGCAGTTTGCGGGTTTCCGACGACTATGGCTACACCTTC.

This chain joins TRBV11-3 and TRBJ2-2; 8 positions match TRBD1. CDR1 and CDR2 from the germline V gene are SGHNT and YENEEA. The CDR3 has 15 amino acids. With 4 bases clipped from V and 7 bases from J, the junction kept 8 bases outside the gene matches. CDR3 region: CASSSPQGASGELFF. CDR3 coding DNA: TGTGCCAGCAGCTCACCCCAGGGGGCTAGCGGGGAGCTGTTTTTT.

The chain is built from TRBV11-3 and TRBJ2-1; 8 bases are a match to TRBD1. The length of the CDR3 is 16 residues. The V gene's germline CDR1 is SGHNT and CDR2 YENEEA. J gave up 7 bases and V 1 base, and 9 bases lay outside the gene matches. CDR3 sequence: CASSLAPRGLRNEQFF. The DNA of the CDR3 is TGTGCCAGCAGCTTAGCCCCCAGGGGGCTTAGGAATGAGCAGTTCTTC.

The J gene is TRBJ2-2, the V gene TRBV29-1; TRBD2 is a possible D gene (6 bases). The CDR3 has 12 residues. Per the germline V gene, CDR1 is SQVTM and CDR2 is ANQGSEA. V was trimmed by 7 bases and J by 6 bases, leaving 12 bases between them. CDR3 sequence (DNA): TGCAGCGCGGGACTTAGCGCCGGGGAGCTGTTTTTT. This encodes CSAGLSAGELFF.

The CDR3 loop is CASSPVHQGTNTGELFF. In DNA form, the CDR3 reads TGTGCCAGCTCACCTGTGCACCAGGGGACGAACACCGGGGAGCTGTTTTTT. The chain joins TRBV18 to TRBJ2-2, with D possibly TRBD1 on 6 matching bases. V was pared by 3 bases and J by 0 bases, with 14 bases between. Per germline, CDR1 KGHSH and CDR2 LQKENI. The CDR3 runs to 17 residues.

This chain connects TRBV7-2 to TRBJ2-5; 7 bases match TRBD1. CDR3 length: 14 amino acids. Germline CDR1 and CDR2: SGHTA and FQGNSA. The V and J ends lost 2 bases and 5 bases, in that order; junction bases with no gene match: 5. This CDR3 is CASSLNRGRETQYF. CDR3 coding DNA: TGTGCCAGCAGCTTAAACAGGGGCAGGGAGACCCAGTACTTC.